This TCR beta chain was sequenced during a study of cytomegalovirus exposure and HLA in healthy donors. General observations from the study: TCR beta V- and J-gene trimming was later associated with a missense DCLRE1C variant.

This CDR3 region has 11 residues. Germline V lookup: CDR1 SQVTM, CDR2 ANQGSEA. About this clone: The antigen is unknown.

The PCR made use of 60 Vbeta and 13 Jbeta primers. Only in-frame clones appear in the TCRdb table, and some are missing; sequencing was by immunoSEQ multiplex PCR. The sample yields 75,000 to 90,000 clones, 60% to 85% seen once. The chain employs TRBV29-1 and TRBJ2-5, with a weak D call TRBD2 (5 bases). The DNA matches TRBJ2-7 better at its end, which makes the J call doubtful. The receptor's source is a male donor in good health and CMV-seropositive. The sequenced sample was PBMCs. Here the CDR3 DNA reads TGCAGCGCATGGGAGCGTTACGAGCAGTACTTC. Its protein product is CSAWERYEQYF.